The clone carrying this T cell receptor (beta chain) came up many times. From RNA transcripts, TCR beta CDR3 regions were amplified. First-round RT-PCR with HTBI primers amplified the TCR CDR3 region. TCRdb reprocessed the multiplex PCR reads via MiXCR and lists one record per CDR3 protein. The sample includes 350,000 or so distinct CDR3 sequences, about a sixth seen only once; the top ten take 30% to 40%. This CDR3 spans 14 amino acids. The junction had 9 bases not matched to a gene; V was cut back by 6 bases and J by 9 bases. Germline V gene sequence: CDR1 ENHRY, CDR2 SYGVKD. This sample stems from a study of T cells in Graves' hyperthyroidism and ophthalmopathy. Study overall: Peripheral blood was collected at initial diagnosis, before any treatment.

Researchers barred patients who had uncontrolled infection, other autoimmune disease, pregnancy or lactation. The clonotype originates from a young woman with Graves' hyperthyroidism that later progressed to Graves' ophthalmopathy. The sequencing sample was made of blood. V gene TRBV10-3 combines with J gene TRBJ2-1; 9 bases agree with TRBD2. The CDR3 region has the DNA TGTGCCATCAGGAGGGGACTAGCAATGTCTGAGCAGTTCTTC. The encoded protein is CAIRRGLAMSEQFF.